One sample yielded the 21 T cell receptor beta chains listed below, sequenced in a study of CD4 T cells in relation to SARS-CoV-2 and coronaviruses. No antigen has been assigned to these receptors. CD4+ T cells from unexposed donors were obtained before the COVID-19 pandemic (2011-2018). CD4+ T cells were isolated from the cells after 10 days of culture. Profiling relied on immunoSEQ multiplex PCR, and the TCRdb table lists in-frame clones only, not all of them. The repertoire has roughly 17,000 clones, over 75% of them found once; the top ten carry around 9.1%. Sequenced sample: CD4+ T cells from PBMCs, cultured in vitro. The receptors stem from a human donor in good health.

V gene TRBV19 combines with J gene TRBJ2-7, with D perhaps matching TRBD2 (5 bases). The V gene's germline CDR1 is LNHDA and CDR2 SQIVND (reference sequence). This CDR3 contains 15 residues. V was cut by 7 bases and J by 1 base, with 17 bases left in between. The CDR3 nucleotides read TGTGCCAGTAAGAAGGGTCGGGGTGATTCCTACGAGCAGTACTTC. Protein sequence: CASKKGRGDSYEQYF.

The chain recombines TRBV7-9 with TRBJ1-1, with D unresolved. Germline values: CDR1 SEHNR, CDR2 FQNEAQ (reference sequence). The V end lost 5 bases, the J end lost 11 bases, and 24 bases lay between the germline ends. The CDR3 spans 15 residues. CDR3 nucleotide sequence: TGTGCCAGCAGCCCCAGTAGCCCGAATCTCATGAGGGCTTTCTTT. Amino acid sequence: CASSPSSPNLMRAFF.

The V and J genes are TRBV10-2 and TRBJ1-2; a possible D gene is TRBD1 (6 bases). V was pared by 3 bases and J by 5 bases, with 34 bases between. Per germline, CDR1 WSHSY and CDR2 SAAADI. The CDR3 has 21 amino acids. CDR3 sequence (DNA): TGCGCCAGCAGTGATGAGACAGAGATCGGACAGAGCTATAATAGGCGGTATGGCTACACCTTC. Its translation is CASSDETEIGQSYNRRYGYTF.

This chain uses TRBV6-1 with TRBJ2-1; maybe TRBD2 (5 bases). V shed 2 bases and J shed 9 bases, with 11 bases lying between them. CDR1 and CDR2 from the germline V gene are MNHNS and SASEGT. The CDR3 totals 13 residues. The CDR3 reads CASSERGGGEQFF. CDR3 bases: TGTGCCAGCAGTGAACGAGGAGGTGGTGAGCAGTTCTTC.

The rearrangement links TRBV15 to TRBJ1-2; TRBD1 agrees at 7 bases. Trimming removed 0 bases from V and 1 base from J; junction bases left unmatched: 8. Germline V gene sequence: CDR1 LNHNV, CDR2 YYDKDF (reference sequence). The CDR3 extends over 17 amino acids. The CDR3 DNA reads as TGTGCCACCAGCAGAGAAGGGGGCCCTGCCTATAACTATGGCTACACCTTC. Protein product: CATSREGGPAYNYGYTF.

This sequence joins TRBV27 and TRBJ1-1, with TRBD1 matching over 7 bases. This CDR3 spans 14 amino acids. The trim removed 5 bases at V and 5 bases at J, leaving 8 bases unmatched. CDR1 is MNHEY, CDR2 SMNVEV, per germline (reference sequence). This CDR3 is CASSVDRVETEAFF. The DNA for the CDR3 is TGTGCCAGCAGTGTTGACAGGGTAGAGACTGAAGCTTTCTTT.

V is TRBV11-3 and J is TRBJ2-2; 7 bases match TRBD2. Germline-derived CDR1 and CDR2 are SGHNT and YENEEA. The V and J ends lost 5 bases and 7 bases, in that order; junction bases with no gene match: 10. The CDR3 sequence is 15 residues long. The CDR3 DNA sequence: TGTGCCAGCAGCCGAAGGGCGGGGGATGTCGGGGAGCTGTTTTTT. Protein product: CASSRRAGDVGELFF.

The rearrangement links TRBV28 to TRBJ1-6; D is uncertain. Germline loops: CDR1 MDHEN, CDR2 SYDVKM. Trimming took 2 bases from V and 7 from J, leaving 12 bases between them. The CDR3 spans 15 residues. The CDR3 is CASSLPSEGNSPLHF. CDR3 nucleotide sequence: TGTGCCAGCAGTTTACCCTCGGAAGGAAATTCACCCCTCCACTTT.

The chain employs TRBV11-3 and TRBJ2-2; no firm D call. The CDR3 consists of 16 residues. The germline V and J ends were trimmed by 0 bases and 0 bases, with 8 bases remaining between them. The V gene's germline CDR1 is SGHNT and CDR2 YENEEA. The CDR3 coding sequence is TGTGCCAGCAGCTTAGAGGTTGGCGCGAACACCGGGGAGCTGTTTTTT. It yields the protein CASSLEVGANTGELFF.

This chain joins TRBV7-9 and TRBJ2-1; D is possibly TRBD2 (5 bases). The CDR3 is 13 residues long. The ends were cut back, 3 bases at V and 9 bases at J, with 12 bases in the middle. Germline V CDR1 and CDR2: SEHNR, FQNEAQ (reference sequence). Here the CDR3 reads CASSFTSYGEQFF. DNA of the CDR3: TGTGCCAGCAGCTTCACTAGTTACGGTGAGCAGTTCTTC.

The chain joins TRBV18 to TRBJ2-1; 12 nucleotides match TRBD2. From germline, CDR1 is KGHSH and CDR2 LQKENI. With 2 bases clipped from V and 4 bases from J, the junction kept 6 bases outside the gene matches. The CDR3 spans 17 residues. CDR3 protein: CASSPRRLAGGYNEQFF. CDR3 DNA: TGTGCCAGCTCACCAAGGCGGCTAGCGGGAGGGTACAATGAGCAGTTCTTC. Complete variable domain (other parts from reference TRBV18 and TRBJ2-1): NAGVMQNPRHLVRRRGQEARLRCSPMKGHSHVYWYRQLPEEGLKFMVYLQKENIIDESGMPKERFSAEFPKEGPSILRIQQVVRGDSAAYFCASSPRRLAGGYNEQFFGPGTRLTVL.

J is TRBJ1-4 and V is TRBV21-1; the table's D call of TRBD1 was not tested on the DNA. TRBV21-1 is a pseudogene locus. This CDR3 has 19 amino acids. The CDR3 bases are TGTGCCAGCAGCAAAGGGGACAAAAAAAGCAACAGGGGTAGTGAAAAACTGTTTTTT. This translates into CASSKGDKKSNRGSEKLFF.

J is TRBJ1-2 and V is TRBV6-6; unclear D gene. The CDR3 spans 11 residues. Trimming removed 7 bases at V and 8 bases at J, with 11 bases between. Germline V lookup: CDR1 MNHNY, CDR2 SVGAGI (reference sequence). The CDR3 nucleotides are TGTGCCAGCACCGGGTTGGGGGGCTACACCTTC. Its translation is CASTGLGGYTF.

This clone has just one count. The CDR3 is CASSRSEDTQYF. In DNA form, the CDR3 reads TGTGCCAGCTCACGGAGCGAAGATACGCAGTATTTT. This chain uses TRBV18 with TRBJ2-3; the D is unclear. Looked up from germline, CDR1 is KGHSH and CDR2 is LQKENI. This CDR3 is 12 amino acids long. V dropped 4 bases and J dropped 5 bases, with 7 bases sitting between them.

V is TRBV4-2 and J is TRBJ2-2; the D gene is possibly TRBD2 (6 bases). The CDR3 loop spans 17 amino acids. V was cut by 1 base and J by 6 bases, with 18 bases left in between. Germline CDR1 is LGHNA and CDR2 is YNFKEQ. Here the CDR3 reads CASSQVTAGSGPGELFF. CDR3 DNA sequence: TGTGCCAGCAGCCAAGTCACCGCGGGATCGGGTCCCGGGGAGCTGTTTTTT.

The V call is TRBV6-5, the J call TRBJ2-7; 7 positions match TRBD1. V was clipped by 6 bases and J by 3 bases; unmatched bases: 5. This CDR3 comprises 13 residues. Germline V gives CDR1 MNHEY, CDR2 SVGAGI. CDR3: CASSRQGNYEQYF. The CDR3 DNA reads TGTGCCAGCAGCCGACAGGGAAACTACGAGCAGTACTTC.

The chain combines TRBV7-8 with TRBJ2-7, with 10 bases aligning to TRBD1. With V trimmed by 4 bases and J by 3 bases, 3 bases remained unmatched. The CDR3 loop spans 14 amino acids. Per the germline V gene, CDR1 is SGHVS and CDR2 is FQNEAQ. This CDR3 is CASSSGQGDYEQYF. CDR3 coding DNA: TGTGCCAGCAGCTCCGGACAGGGGGACTACGAGCAGTACTTC.

This sequence joins TRBV9 and TRBJ1-1, with 7 bases matching TRBD1. CDR3 length equals 13 residues. Per germline, CDR1 SGDLS and CDR2 YYNGEE. V dropped 3 bases and J dropped 7; count of bases not matched to a gene: 6. This chain's CDR3 is CASSGQGGVEAFF. In DNA form, the CDR3 reads TGTGCCAGCAGCGGACAGGGCGGGGTTGAAGCTTTCTTT. The full variable domain, in which reference TRBV9 and TRBJ1-1 provide the parts outside the CDR3, is DSGVTQTPKHLITATGQRVTLRCSPRSGDLSVYWYQQSLDQGLQFLIQYYNGEERAKGNILERFSAQQFPDLHSELNLSSLELGDSALYFCASSGQGGVEAFFGQGTRLTVV.

V gene TRBV6-2 or TRBV6-3 combines with J gene TRBJ1-5; no clear D gene. The CDR3 runs to 13 residues. Between the trimmed V and J ends, which lost 3 bases and 7 bases, there was a span of 10 bases. CDR1 MNHEY and CDR2 SVGEGT come from the germline V gene. As DNA, the CDR3 is TGTGCCAGCAGTTATTGGGAAGGGCAGCCCCAGCATTTT. This gives the protein CASSYWEGQPQHF.

V usage is TRBV15 and J usage is TRBJ1-1; D gene uncertain. The V and J ends lost 4 bases and 4 bases respectively, with 10 bases between them. The CDR3 contains 13 residues. Germline lookup yields CDR1 LNHNV and CDR2 YYDKDF (reference sequence). The CDR3 loop is CATSNREGTEAFF. The CDR3 nucleotides are TGTGCCACCAGCAACCGAGAGGGCACTGAAGCTTTCTTT.

This chain connects TRBV19 to TRBJ2-1; possibly TRBD2 for D (6 bases). The CDR3 loop spans 13 amino acids. Trimming removed 8 bases from V and 4 bases from J, with 12 bases in between. Germline lookup yields CDR1 LNHDA and CDR2 SQIVND (reference sequence). Here the CDR3 DNA reads TGTGCCAGTTCGTCGGGGGAATACAATGAGCAGTTCTTC. Translation gives CASSSGEYNEQFF.